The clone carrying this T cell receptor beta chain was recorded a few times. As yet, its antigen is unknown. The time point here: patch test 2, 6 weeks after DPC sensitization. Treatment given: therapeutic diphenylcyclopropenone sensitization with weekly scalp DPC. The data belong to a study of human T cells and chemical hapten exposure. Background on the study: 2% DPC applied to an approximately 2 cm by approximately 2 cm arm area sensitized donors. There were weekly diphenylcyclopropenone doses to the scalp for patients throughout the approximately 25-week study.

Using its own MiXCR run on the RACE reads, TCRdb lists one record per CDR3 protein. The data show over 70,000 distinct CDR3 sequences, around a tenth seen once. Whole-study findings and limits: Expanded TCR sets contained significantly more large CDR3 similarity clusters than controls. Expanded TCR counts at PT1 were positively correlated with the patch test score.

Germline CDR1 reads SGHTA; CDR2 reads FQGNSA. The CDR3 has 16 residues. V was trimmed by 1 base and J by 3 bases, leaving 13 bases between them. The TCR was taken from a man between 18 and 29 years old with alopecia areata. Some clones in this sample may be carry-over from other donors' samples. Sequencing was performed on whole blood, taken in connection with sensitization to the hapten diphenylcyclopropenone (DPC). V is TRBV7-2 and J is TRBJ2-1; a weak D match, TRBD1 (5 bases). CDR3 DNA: TGTGCCAGCAGCTTAGAAGTGGGGCACGGCTACAATGAGCAGTTCTTC. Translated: CASSLEVGHGYNEQFF.